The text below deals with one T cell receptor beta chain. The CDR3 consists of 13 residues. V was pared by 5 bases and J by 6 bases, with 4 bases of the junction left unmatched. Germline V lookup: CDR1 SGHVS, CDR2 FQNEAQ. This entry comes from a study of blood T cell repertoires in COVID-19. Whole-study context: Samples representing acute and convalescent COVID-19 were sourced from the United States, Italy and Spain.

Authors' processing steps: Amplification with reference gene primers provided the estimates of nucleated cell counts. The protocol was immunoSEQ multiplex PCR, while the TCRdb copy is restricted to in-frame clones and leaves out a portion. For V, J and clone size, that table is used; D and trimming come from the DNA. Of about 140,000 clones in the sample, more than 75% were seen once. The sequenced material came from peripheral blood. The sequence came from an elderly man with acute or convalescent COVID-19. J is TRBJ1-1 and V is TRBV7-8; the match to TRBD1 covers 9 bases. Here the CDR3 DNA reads TGTGCCAGCAGCGAGGGACAGGGCCCTGAAGCTTTCTTT. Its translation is CASSEGQGPEAFF.